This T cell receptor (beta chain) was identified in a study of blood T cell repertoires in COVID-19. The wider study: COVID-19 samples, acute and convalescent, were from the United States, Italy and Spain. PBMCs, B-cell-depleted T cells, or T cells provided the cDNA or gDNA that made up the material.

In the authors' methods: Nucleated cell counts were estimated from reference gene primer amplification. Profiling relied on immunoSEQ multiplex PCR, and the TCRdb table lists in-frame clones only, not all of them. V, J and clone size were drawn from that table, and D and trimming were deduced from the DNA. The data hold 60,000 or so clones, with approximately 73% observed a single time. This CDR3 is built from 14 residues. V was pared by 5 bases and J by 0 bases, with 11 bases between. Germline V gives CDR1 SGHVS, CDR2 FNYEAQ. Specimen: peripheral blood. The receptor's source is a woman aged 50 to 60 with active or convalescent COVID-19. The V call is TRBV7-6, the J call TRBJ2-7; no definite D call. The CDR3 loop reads CASSPSPSSYEQYF. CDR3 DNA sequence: TGTGCCAGCAGCCCAAGCCCGAGCTCCTACGAGCAGTACTTC.